These 28 T cell receptor beta chains were all obtained from the same sample, sequenced in a study of blood T cell repertoires in COVID-19. This table comes from immunoSEQ multiplex PCR, and its TCRdb copy is limited to in-frame clones, with some not included. The sample lists about 310,000 clones; approximately 87% were seen once. Material for sequencing was peripheral blood. The source of these receptors is a woman aged 45-65 years who had recovered from COVID-19.

V and J are TRBV6-5 and TRBJ2-1; D is ambiguous. V dropped 8 bases and J dropped 4 bases, with 6 bases sitting between them. Germline V gives CDR1 MNHEY, CDR2 SVGAGI. The CDR3 has 11 amino acids. This CDR3 reads CASGPYNEQFF. The CDR3 nucleotides read TGTGCCAGCGGCCCTTACAATGAGCAGTTCTTC.

The CDR3: CASSVTGSPTTDTQYF. The CDR3 nucleotides read TGTGCCAGCAGCGTAACGGGGTCACCGACCACAGATACGCAGTATTTT. The chain employs TRBV9 and TRBJ2-3, with a possible D match to TRBD2 (5 bases). The CDR3 runs 16 residues. Trimming took off 1 base at V and 2 bases at J, with 14 bases between the two ends. The germline V gene has CDR1 SGDLS and CDR2 YYNGEE.

CDR3 coding DNA: TGTGCCAGCAGCCCTAACAGGGGCGGCTCGGCGGAGCAGTTCTTC. Residues: CASSPNRGGSAEQFF. This chain connects TRBV7-2 to TRBJ2-1, with 7 positions matching TRBD1. Germline V gene lookup returns CDR1 SGHTA and CDR2 FQGNSA. The CDR3 spans 15 residues. With 5 bases clipped from V and 10 bases from J, the junction kept 14 bases outside the gene matches. Complete variable domain (other parts from reference TRBV7-2 and TRBJ2-1): GAGVSQSPSNKVTEKGKDVELRCDPISGHTALYWYRQSLGQGLEFLIYFQGNSAPDKSGLPSDRFSAERTGGSVSTLTIQRTQQEDSAVYLCASSPNRGGSAEQFFGPGTRLTVL.

This clone has a single count. The chain has TRBV30 and TRBJ2-3; 8 bases are shared with TRBD2. From germline, CDR1 is GTSNPN and CDR2 SVGIG (reference sequence). The CDR3 has 15 residues. V dropped 0 bases and J dropped 1; count of bases not matched to a gene: 3. In nucleotides, the CDR3 is TGTGCCTGGAGTGTACGTAGCGGGGGCACAGATACGCAGTATTTT. Translation: CAWSVRSGGTDTQYF. The full variable domain, rest sourced from reference TRBV30 and TRBJ2-3, is SQTIHQWPATLVQPVGSPLSLECTVEGTSNPNLYWYRQAAGRGLQLLFYSVGIGQISSEVPQNLSASRPQDRQFILSSKKLLLSDSGFYLCAWSVRSGGTDTQYFGPGTRLTVL.

The chain joins TRBV5-1 to TRBJ2-7, with 9 bases matching TRBD2. The length of the CDR3 is 17 residues. Trimming at V came to 0 bases and at J to 0 bases, leaving 7 bases not matched to a gene. The germline V gene has CDR1 SGHRS and CDR2 YFSETQ. CDR3 protein: CASSLALAGGSSYEQYF. CDR3 in DNA: TGCGCCAGCAGCTTGGCCTTGGCGGGGGGGAGCTCCTACGAGCAGTACTTC.

The chain couples TRBV5-1 to TRBJ2-5, with TRBD1 as a possible D gene (6 bases). The CDR3 is made up of 16 amino acids. The V end was cut by 0 bases, the J end by 2 bases, with 14 bases between. Germline CDR1 and CDR2: SGHRS and YFSETQ. CDR3 sequence reads: CASSLGGVTGQETQYF. The CDR3 DNA follows: TGCGCCAGCAGCTTGGGTGGGGTGACAGGACAAGAGACCCAGTACTTC.

This sequence joins TRBV6-1 and TRBJ1-5; D possibly corresponds to TRBD1 (5 bases). The V gene lost 0 bases and the J gene lost 2 bases, with 11 bases spanning the gap. The CDR3 has 16 amino acids. Germline V CDR1 and CDR2: MNHNS, SASEGT. DNA of the CDR3: TGTGCCAGCAGTGAAGCAAGGGGTTCCGGCAATCAGCCCCAGCATTTT. Translation gives CASSEARGSGNQPQHF.

The V and J genes are TRBV7-2 and TRBJ2-7; TRBD1 matches at 9 bases. This CDR3 region has 12 residues. CDR1 and CDR2 from the germline V gene are SGHTA and FQGNSA. V shed 4 bases, J shed 12 bases, and the junction held 7 bases outside the gene matches. The CDR3 sequence is CASSYLGQGLYF. As DNA, the CDR3 is TGTGCCAGCAGCTACCTAGGACAGGGGCTGTACTTC.

The rearrangement uses TRBV28 and TRBJ1-4; perhaps TRBD1 as D (5 bases). The germline gives CDR1 MDHEN, CDR2 SYDVKM. Trimming cost V 3 bases and J 11 bases, with 16 bases left between them. The CDR3 is made up of 14 amino acids. The CDR3 is CASSLGEGKRKLFF. The CDR3 nucleotides are TGTGCCAGCAGTTTGGGGGAGGGGAAGAGGAAACTGTTTTTT.

The chain couples TRBV19 to TRBJ1-5; D may be TRBD1 (5 bases). From germline, CDR1 is LNHDA and CDR2 SQIVND (reference sequence). V lost 7 bases and J 2 bases, leaving 9 bases between the germline ends. CDR3 length: 13 residues. The CDR3: CASNQQGNQPQHF. The CDR3 bases are TGTGCCAGTAACCAACAGGGCAATCAGCCCCAGCATTTT.

V and J are TRBV30 and TRBJ2-7; the match to TRBD2 covers 10 bases. CDR3 length: 13 amino acids. Per the germline V gene, CDR1 is GTSNPN and CDR2 is SVGIG (reference sequence). CDR3 amino acids: CAWRTSGIYEQYF. As DNA, the CDR3 is TGTGCATGGCGGACTAGCGGCATCTACGAGCAGTACTTC.

This sequence joins TRBV19 and TRBJ2-3; 11 nucleotides agree with TRBD2. Germline values: CDR1 LNHDA, CDR2 SQIVND (reference sequence). Trimming took 4 bases from V and 5 from J; bases not matched to a gene: 2. The length of the CDR3 is 14 residues. In nucleotides, the CDR3 is TGTGCCAGTAGTAACCTAGCGGGGGGAGATACGCAGTATTTT. Protein product: CASSNLAGGDTQYF.

This chain connects TRBV3-1 (or the pseudogene TRBV3-2) to TRBJ1-3, with D uncertain. V was trimmed by 8 bases and J by 0 bases, leaving 8 bases between them. The germline V gene encodes CDR1 LGHDT and CDR2 YNNKEL (reference sequence). The CDR3 loop spans 13 amino acids. The CDR3 bases are TGTGCCAGCCGTGAGGGCTCTGGAAACACCATATATTTT. Its protein product is CASREGSGNTIYF.

This chain uses TRBV7-6 with TRBJ1-1; no definite D call. Germline assignment: CDR1 SGHVS and CDR2 FNYEAQ. The ends were cut back, 5 bases at V and 1 base at J, with 14 bases in the middle. The CDR3 has 15 residues. CDR3 in DNA: TGTGCCAGCAGCCTGTTGGTCCTAGAGAACACTGAAGCTTTCTTT. Translated, it gives CASSLLVLENTEAFF.

This chain links TRBV7-8 with TRBJ2-3; TRBD2 aligns across 8 bases. The V gene end was trimmed by 1 base and the J gene end by 3 bases; junction bases not matched to a gene: 6. There are 16 residues in the CDR3. Per the germline V gene, CDR1 is SGHVS and CDR2 is FQNEAQ. The CDR3, as DNA: TGTGCCAGCAGCTTAGGGGCTAGCGGGTGGACAGATACGCAGTATTTT. It translates to CASSLGASGWTDTQYF.

The chain couples TRBV4-1 to TRBJ2-3, with 7 nucleotides matching TRBD1. Germline CDR1 MGHRA, CDR2 YSYEKL. CDR3 length: 16 amino acids. After removal of 2 bases from V and 0 bases from J, the junction contained 5 bases not matched to a gene. CDR3 in amino acids: CASSQLQGTSTDTQYF. CDR3 DNA sequence: TGCGCCAGCAGCCAACTACAGGGGACGAGCACAGATACGCAGTATTTT.

This chain uses TRBV19 with TRBJ2-3, with 7 nucleotides matching TRBD1. Germline V lookup: CDR1 LNHDA, CDR2 SQIVND (reference sequence). The J segment lost 8 bases and the V segment lost 1 base, leaving 6 bases of the junction unmatched. CDR3 length: 14 residues. The CDR3 loop reads CASSIATGEGTQYF. The CDR3 coding sequence is TGTGCCAGTAGTATAGCCACAGGGGAAGGTACGCAGTATTTT.

V is TRBV9 and J is TRBJ1-1; 8 bases align to TRBD1. Germline CDR1 and CDR2: SGDLS and YYNGEE. There are 15 residues in the CDR3. V shed 0 bases, J shed 11 bases, and the junction held 12 bases outside the gene matches. The CDR3 region is CASSVGGGDRSDAFF. CDR3 DNA sequence: TGTGCCAGCAGCGTAGGCGGGGGGGACAGGTCGGACGCTTTCTTT.

The chain has TRBV7-2 and TRBJ2-7; 11 positions match TRBD1. Germline V CDR1 and CDR2: SGHTA, FQGNSA. CDR3 size: 14 residues. Losses at the gene ends were 6 bases for V and 5 bases for J; bases not matched to a gene: 6. DNA of the CDR3: TGTGCCAGCAGGTCCGGGACAGGGGGAAACGAGCAGTACTTC. Translation: CASRSGTGGNEQYF.

The gene calls are TRBV7-2 and TRBJ1-3; 7 nucleotides align to TRBD1. CDR1 is SGHTA and CDR2 is FQGNSA in the germline V gene. CDR3 size: 16 residues. Germline trimming cut 4 bases from V and 0 bases from J; bases unmatched to any gene: 6. In DNA form, the CDR3 reads TGTGCCAGCAGCTACCGCAGGGGGTACTCTGGAAACACCATATATTTT. The encoded protein is CASSYRRGYSGNTIYF.

This clone was recorded only once. This chain links TRBV20-1 with TRBJ2-7; 9 bases align to TRBD1. The J segment lost 6 bases and the V segment lost 6 bases, leaving 3 bases of the junction unmatched. The CDR3 length is 11 residues. The germline V gene has CDR1 DFQATT and CDR2 SNEGSKA (reference sequence). The CDR3, as DNA: TGCAGTGCGTACAGGGGGCGCGAGCAGTACTTC. This encodes CSAYRGREQYF.

This clone occurred once. The J gene is TRBJ2-7, the V gene TRBV9; TRBD2 agrees at 12 bases. With 0 bases clipped from V and 7 bases from J, the junction kept 2 bases outside the gene matches. Germline CDR1 SGDLS, CDR2 YYNGEE. The CDR3 loop spans 14 amino acids. CDR3 sequence (DNA): TGTGCCAGCAGCGTAGTAACTAGCGGGGGGGAGCAGTACTTC. Its protein product is CASSVVTSGGEQYF.

The V and J genes are TRBV11-3 and TRBJ2-5; TRBD2 matches at 10 bases. In germline, CDR1 is SGHNT, CDR2 YENEEA. The V and J ends lost 1 base and 2 bases, in that order; junction bases with no gene match: 7. The CDR3 is made up of 17 amino acids. Written as DNA, the CDR3 is TGTGCCAGCAGCTTAGGGGTCGAGACTAGCGGGCAAGAGACCCAGTACTTC. Protein sequence: CASSLGVETSGQETQYF.

The rearrangement joins TRBV30 to TRBJ1-6, with D unclear. The CDR3 runs to 13 residues. V was pared by 1 base and J by 10 bases, with 11 bases between. The germline gives CDR1 GTSNPN, CDR2 SVGIG (reference sequence). The CDR3 protein is CAWSAQERSPLHF. Here the CDR3 DNA reads TGTGCCTGGAGTGCCCAGGAAAGATCACCCCTCCACTTT.

The chain carries TRBV2 and TRBJ2-3; no firm D call. The length of the CDR3 is 13 residues. Germline V lookup: CDR1 SNHLY, CDR2 FYNNEI. Between the trimmed V and J ends, which lost 7 bases and 3 bases, there was a span of 11 bases. Here the CDR3 reads CASTAELTDTQYF. The CDR3 DNA sequence: TGTGCCAGCACTGCGGAATTAACAGATACGCAGTATTTT.

V is TRBV5-6 and J is TRBJ2-7, with D possibly matching TRBD1 (5 bases). V lost 4 bases to trimming and J lost 0 bases, with 11 bases between them. Germline CDR1 SGHDT, CDR2 YYEEEE. The CDR3 covers 14 residues. CDR3: CASSPRQSSYEQYF. The CDR3, as DNA: TGTGCCAGCAGCCCAAGACAGAGCTCCTACGAGCAGTACTTC. The variable domain in full, with the rest retrieved from reference TRBV5-6 and TRBJ2-7, is DAGVTQSPTHLIKTRGQQVTLRCSPKSGHDTVSWYQQALGQGPQFIFQYYEEEERQRGNFPDRFSGHQFPNYSSELNVNALLLGDSALYLCASSPRQSSYEQYFGPGTRLTVT.

V and J are TRBV28 and TRBJ2-5; 13 bases align to TRBD2. V shed 8 bases, J shed 5 bases, and the junction held 5 bases outside the gene matches. This CDR3 has 14 amino acids. The germline gives CDR1 MDHEN, CDR2 SYDVKM. In DNA form, the CDR3 reads TGTGCCAGCCAAGGGACTAGCGGGGCGGAGACCCAGTACTTC. This translates into CASQGTSGAETQYF. Full variable domain (rest looked up from reference TRBV28 and TRBJ2-5): DVKVTQSSRYLVKRTGEKVFLECVQDMDHENMFWYRQDPGLGLRLIYFSYDVKMKEKGDIPEGYSVSREKKERFSLILESASTNQTSMYLCASQGTSGAETQYFGPGTRLLVL.

The CDR3 protein is CASSPQGGNYGYTF. The CDR3 region has the DNA TGTGCCAGCAGCCCTCAGGGGGGTAACTATGGCTACACCTTC. J is TRBJ1-2 and V is TRBV9; TRBD1 matches 7 bases. V gave up 4 bases and J gave up 1 base; unmatched junction bases: 4. The CDR3 is made up of 14 amino acids. The germline gives CDR1 SGDLS, CDR2 YYNGEE. The full variable domain, rest sourced from reference TRBV9 and TRBJ1-2, is DSGVTQTPKHLITATGQRVTLRCSPRSGDLSVYWYQQSLDQGLQFLIQYYNGEERAKGNILERFSAQQFPDLHSELNLSSLELGDSALYFCASSPQGGNYGYTFGSGTRLTVV.